Given below is one T cell receptor (beta chain) in context. Its specificity is unknown. These data belong to a study of cytomegalovirus exposure and HLA in healthy donors. Whole-study findings and limits: The classifier, whose performance was assessed in both the original and validation cohorts, reportedly diagnosed cytomegalovirus status with high specificity and sensitivity.

The CDR3 length is 13 residues. Per germline, CDR1 SGHDT and CDR2 YYEEEE. V was cut by 0 bases and J by 13 bases, with 14 bases left in between. Use of 60 Vbeta and 13 Jbeta primers characterized the PCR. Only in-frame clones appear in the TCRdb table, and some are missing; sequencing was by immunoSEQ multiplex PCR. The repertoire holds 150,000 or so clones, over 65% seen once, with approximately 4.4% in the top ten. Specimen: PBMCs. This receptor was identified in a man younger than 35 in good health and CMV-seropositive. The rearrangement joins TRBV5-6 to TRBJ2-4; TRBD2 might be the D (6 bases). CDR3: CASSLGGLEGQYF. CDR3 sequence (DNA): TGTGCCAGCAGCTTGGGAGGACTGGAGGGACAGTACTTC.